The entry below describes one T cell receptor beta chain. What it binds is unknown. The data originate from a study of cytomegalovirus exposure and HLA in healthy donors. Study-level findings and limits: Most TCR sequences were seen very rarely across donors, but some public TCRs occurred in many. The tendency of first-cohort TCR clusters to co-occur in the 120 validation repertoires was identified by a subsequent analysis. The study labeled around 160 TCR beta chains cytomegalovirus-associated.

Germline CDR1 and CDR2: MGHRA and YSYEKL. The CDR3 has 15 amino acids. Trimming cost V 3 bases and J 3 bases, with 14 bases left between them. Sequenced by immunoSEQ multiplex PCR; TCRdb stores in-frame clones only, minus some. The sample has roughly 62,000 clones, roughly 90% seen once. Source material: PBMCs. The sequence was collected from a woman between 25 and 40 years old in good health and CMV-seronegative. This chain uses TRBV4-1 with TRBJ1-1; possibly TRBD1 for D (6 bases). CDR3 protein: CASSQGGAPDTEAFF. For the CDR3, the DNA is TGCGCCAGCAGCCAGGGGGGGGCACCTGACACTGAAGCTTTCTTT.